Below, 9 T cell receptor beta chains from the same sample are listed, as sequenced in a study of blood T cell repertoires in COVID-19. Profiling relied on immunoSEQ multiplex PCR, and the TCRdb table lists in-frame clones only, not all of them. Of roughly 40,000 clones in the sample, around three quarters were seen once. The sequencing sample was made of peripheral blood. The receptors come from an elderly woman with acute or convalescent COVID-19.

The V call is TRBV7-2, the J call TRBJ1-2; tentative D call: TRBD1 (5 bases). The CDR3 is 13 residues long. Trimming cost V 1 base and J 8 bases, with 11 bases left between them. CDR1 and CDR2 (germline): SGHTA, FQGNSA. The CDR3 sequence: CASSLVGGEGYTF. CDR3 coding DNA: TGTGCCAGCAGCTTAGTGGGGGGTGAGGGCTACACCTTC.

The V call is TRBV10-3, the J call TRBJ2-3; D might be TRBD2 (5 bases). The CDR3 runs to 14 residues. Trimming removed 10 bases at V and 0 bases at J, with 14 bases between. The germline V gene has CDR1 ENHRY and CDR2 SYGVKD. CDR3 nucleotides: TGTGCCACCCAGCCCGGGGTTAGCACAGATACGCAGTATTTT. Its translation is CATQPGVSTDTQYF.

The chain links TRBV19 to TRBJ1-1, with 7 bases aligning to TRBD1. In germline, CDR1 is LNHDA, CDR2 SQIVND (reference sequence). This CDR3 is built from 14 residues. V was clipped by 7 bases and J by 1 base; unmatched bases: 6. Written as DNA, the CDR3 is TGTGCCAGTATTCCGGGACAGTCGAACACTGAAGCTTTCTTT. It encodes CASIPGQSNTEAFF.

The chain joins TRBV5-6 to TRBJ1-5; a weak D match, TRBD1 (5 bases). This CDR3 contains 15 residues. Germline V gene data show CDR1 as SGHDT and CDR2 as YYEEEE. The V and J ends lost 5 bases and 4 bases respectively, with 16 bases between them. The CDR3 bases are TGTGCCAGCAGACAGTCTGGGGCAGGGAATCAGCCCCAGCATTTT. Translation: CASRQSGAGNQPQHF.

The chain's CDR3 is CASSQDFRVSNNEQFF. The CDR3, as DNA: TGCGCCAGCAGCCAAGATTTCCGGGTGTCCAACAATGAGCAGTTCTTC. The chain couples TRBV4-3 to TRBJ2-1, with D unresolved. The CDR3 has 16 residues. The V and J ends lost 0 bases and 5 bases respectively, with 14 bases between them. Germline CDR1 reads LGHNA; CDR2 reads YSLEER.

This clone occurred once. The gene calls are TRBV5-1 and TRBJ2-2, with D perhaps matching TRBD1 (6 bases). The CDR3 runs to 15 residues. Germline CDR1 SGHRS, CDR2 YFSETQ. Trimming removed 0 bases at V and 1 base at J, with 7 bases between. CDR3 protein: CASSLVQGNTGELFF. DNA of the CDR3: TGCGCCAGCAGCTTGGTACAGGGGAACACCGGGGAGCTGTTTTTT.

CDR3 sequence: CASSLMGQVRSGNTIYF. CDR3 nucleotides: TGTGCCAGCAGCTTGATGGGACAGGTCCGCTCTGGAAACACCATATATTTT. The V and J genes are TRBV5-4 and TRBJ1-3, with 8 positions matching TRBD1. From germline, CDR1 is SGHNT and CDR2 YYREEE (reference sequence). CDR3 size: 17 residues. Losses at the gene ends were 1 base for V and 0 bases for J; bases not matched to a gene: 6.

The chain uses TRBV11-2 and TRBJ1-3; tentative D call: TRBD1 (5 bases). This CDR3 contains 16 residues. CDR1 is SGHAT, CDR2 FQNNGV, per germline. V was trimmed by 4 bases and J by 0 bases, leaving 13 bases between them. CDR3 residues: CASSSWQGSSGNTIYF. The DNA of the CDR3 is TGTGCCAGCAGCTCTTGGCAGGGCTCCTCTGGAAACACCATATATTTT.

The rearrangement joins TRBV19 to TRBJ2-7; D unclear. The length of the CDR3 is 13 residues. The V gene's germline CDR1 is LNHDA and CDR2 SQIVND (reference sequence). The V gene lost 5 bases and the J gene lost 2 bases, with 10 bases spanning the gap. The CDR3 region has the DNA TGTGCCAGTAGTGCCCGACTCACCTACGAGCAGTACTTC. It encodes CASSARLTYEQYF.